This T cell receptor beta chain was retrieved from a study of Graves' ophthalmopathy and Graves' hyperthyroidism. This clonotype was found many times. RNA served as the template for amplifying TCR beta CDR3 regions. HTBI-primed first-round RT-PCR preceded second-round multiplex PCR. MiXCR, run by TCRdb on the multiplex PCR reads, gives a single entry per CDR3 protein. The sample yields some 400,000 distinct CDR3 sequences, around 19% seen once. The germline CDR1 and CDR2 sequences are SQVTM and ANQGSEA. The CDR3 totals 13 residues. The V gene lost 0 bases and the J gene lost 7 bases, with 10 bases spanning the gap.

The chain combines TRBV29-1 with TRBJ1-5, with D perhaps TRBD1 (6 bases). The origin of this receptor is a woman under 30 with Graves' ophthalmopathy. Sequenced sample: peripheral blood. The CDR3 loop reads CSVEEEGDQPQHF. The DNA of the CDR3 is TGCAGCGTTGAAGAGGAGGGGGACCAGCCCCAGCATTTT.